This note documents a single T cell receptor (beta chain) sequence. No antigen is known for it. The data belong to a study of naive and memory T cell subsets. Study results and limitations: Possibly reflecting memory cells re-expressing CD45RA, a few larger clonotypes occurred in naive repertoires, especially CD8. Diversity fell and Gini index rose from naive through CM, EM, EMRA.

Two oligonucleotides, mixed equimolar, formed the beta constant-region primer covering TRBC1 and TRBC2. Nested alpha and beta constant-region primers with the SP2 primer drove four PCR rounds on ligated cDNA. Ligation attached a single-stranded oligonucleotide with a 12-nucleotide UMI and the SP2 primer to the cDNA 3' end. MiXCR was run by TCRdb on the UMI-ligation and nested PCR reads, yielding one entry per CDR3 protein. The profile shows around 140,000 distinct CDR3 sequences, approximately 20% of them singletons. CDR1 and CDR2 (germline): MGHRA, YSYEKL. V shed 1 base and J shed 8 bases, with 6 bases lying between them. The CDR3 sequence is 12 residues long.

The receptor's source is a human donor in good health. Sequenced sample: naive CD8+ T cells from blood. This chain joins TRBV4-1 and TRBJ2-1; no definite D call. CDR3 nucleotide sequence: TGCGCCAGCAGCCAAGCATACGATGAGCAGTTCTTC. Amino acids: CASSQAYDEQFF.